The next 16 T cell receptor beta chains were all read from a single sample in a study of control samples from healthy donors and cancer patients. Profiled with immunoSEQ multiplex PCR; TCRdb holds only in-frame clones, not every one. The table lists approximately 80,000 clones, 70% to 90% of them singletons. Material for sequencing was blood. The receptors originated from a woman between 50 and 59 years old in good health.

The J gene is TRBJ1-4, the V gene TRBV19, with D uncertain. Germline V lookup: CDR1 LNHDA, CDR2 SQIVND (reference sequence). Trimming removed 7 bases from V and 0 bases from J, with 9 bases in between. The CDR3 sequence is 14 residues long. CDR3 sequence reads: CASTGPTTNEKLFF. CDR3 in DNA: TGTGCCAGTACAGGACCCACAACTAATGAAAAACTGTTTTTT.

V and J are TRBV2 and TRBJ2-3, with D perhaps TRBD1 (5 bases). From germline, CDR1 is SNHLY and CDR2 FYNNEI. V was shortened by 3 bases and J by 7 bases, with 11 bases between the two germline ends. CDR3 length: 13 residues. The CDR3 sequence is CASSEARGHTQYF. CDR3 bases: TGTGCCAGCAGTGAGGCAAGGGGTCATACGCAGTATTTT. The full variable domain, with the rest looked up from reference TRBV2 and TRBJ2-3, is EPEVTQTPSHQVTQMGQEVILRCVPISNHLYFYWYRQILGQKVEFLVSFYNNEISEKSEIFDDQFSVERPDGSNFTLKIRSTKLEDSAMYFCASSEARGHTQYFGPGTRLTVL.

The genes are TRBV5-6 and TRBJ1-2; TRBD1 agrees at 9 bases. Unmatched junction bases numbered 9, after V lost 3 bases and J lost 9 bases. The CDR3 length is 14 residues. Germline V gene data show CDR1 as SGHDT and CDR2 as YYEEEE. The CDR3: CASSSTGGAFSYTF. The CDR3 coding sequence is TGTGCCAGCAGCTCAACAGGGGGCGCGTTTAGCTACACCTTC.

The V gene is TRBV5-1, the J gene TRBJ1-2; TRBD1 agrees at 9 bases. Per the germline V gene, CDR1 is SGHRS and CDR2 is YFSETQ. V lost 2 bases and J lost 8; bases outside the gene matches: 7. This CDR3 has 14 amino acids. The CDR3 sequence is CASSLTGTGIGYTF. In nucleotides, the CDR3 is TGCGCCAGCAGCTTAACCGGGACAGGGATAGGCTACACCTTC.

The V call is TRBV30, the J call TRBJ1-3; 7 bases are shared with TRBD1. Germline V gene data show CDR1 as GTSNPN and CDR2 as SVGIG (reference sequence). V was clipped by 4 bases and J by 3 bases; unmatched bases: 6. The CDR3 length is 14 residues. The CDR3 sequence: CAWKGQLYGNTIYF. CDR3 bases: TGTGCCTGGAAGGGACAGCTCTATGGAAACACCATATATTTT.

V gene TRBV7-9 combines with J gene TRBJ1-1; D may be TRBD1 (6 bases). V was cut by 6 bases and J by 1 base, with 9 bases left in between. The CDR3 spans 13 residues. Per germline, CDR1 SEHNR and CDR2 FQNEAQ (reference sequence). CDR3 sequence: CASRLTGNTEAFF. CDR3 nucleotide sequence: TGTGCCAGCAGGTTGACAGGGAACACTGAAGCTTTCTTT.

V is TRBV5-1 and J is TRBJ2-2; 10 positions match TRBD1. This CDR3 has 17 residues. V shed 4 bases and J 2 bases; nucleotides not matched to a gene: 8. The germline V gene encodes CDR1 SGHRS and CDR2 YFSETQ. The CDR3 coding sequence is TGCGCCAGCAGCGCCGGGACAGGGGCGGTTAACACCGGGGAGCTGTTTTTT. This encodes CASSAGTGAVNTGELFF. The full variable domain, in which reference TRBV5-1 and TRBJ2-2 provide the parts outside the CDR3, is KAGVTQTPRYLIKTRGQQVTLSCSPISGHRSVSWYQQTPGQGLQFLFEYFSETQRNKGNFPGRFSGRQFSNSRSEMNVSTLELGDSALYLCASSAGTGAVNTGELFFGEGSRLTVL.

A note on this clone: Mismatch with germline at one junction end may stem from a read error. The CDR3 nucleotides are TGTGCCAGCAGTGGACCTAGCCGGGATTCCCCCTTT. Protein product: CASSGPSRDSPF. V usage is TRBV2 and J usage is TRBJ2-3; D may be TRBD2 (5 bases). The CDR3 has 12 residues. Per germline, CDR1 SNHLY and CDR2 FYNNEI.

The rearrangement uses TRBV5-4 and TRBJ2-2, with TRBD2 as a possible D gene (6 bases). The CDR3 has 15 amino acids. V lost 4 bases, J lost 2 bases, and 12 bases lay in between. CDR1 and CDR2 (germline): SGHNT, YYREEE (reference sequence). CDR3 DNA: TGTGCCAGCAGCCAGGAAGGGACTAACACCGGGGAGCTGTTTTTT. Its translation is CASSQEGTNTGELFF.

The chain links TRBV5-5 to TRBJ2-1; 7 bases are shared with TRBD1. The CDR3 runs to 15 residues. Germline V lookup: CDR1 SGHKS, CDR2 YYEKEE (reference sequence). The ends lost 0 bases at V and 1 base at J; junction bases unmatched: 1. The CDR3 DNA is TGTGCCAGCAGCTTGGACAGGGGTTCCTACAATGAGCAGTTCTTC. It translates to CASSLDRGSYNEQFF.

V gene TRBV5-1 combines with J gene TRBJ2-3; possibly TRBD2 for D (6 bases). V lost 0 bases to trimming and J lost 4 bases, with 15 bases between them. Germline V CDR1 and CDR2: SGHRS, YFSETQ. The CDR3 covers 16 residues. CDR3 residues: CASSLGQRATPDTQYF. In DNA form, the CDR3 reads TGCGCCAGCAGCTTGGGGCAGCGGGCCACGCCAGATACGCAGTATTTT.

V and J are TRBV5-1 and TRBJ2-3; 11 positions agree with TRBD2. This CDR3 comprises 14 residues. V dropped 5 bases and J dropped 6; count of bases not matched to a gene: 5. Germline CDR1 is SGHRS and CDR2 is YFSETQ. CDR3 in DNA: TGCGCCAGCAGTACTAGCGGGGGCTCCGATACGCAGTATTTT. Protein sequence: CASSTSGGSDTQYF.

This sequence joins TRBV4-1 and TRBJ2-7; D remains ambiguous. Per germline, CDR1 MGHRA and CDR2 YSYEKL. The V end was cut by 0 bases, the J end by 1 base, with 7 bases between. The CDR3 loop spans 14 amino acids. In DNA form, the CDR3 reads TGCGCCAGCAGCCAAGACAGGTTTTCCTACGAGCAGTACTTC. It translates to CASSQDRFSYEQYF.

V gene TRBV9 combines with J gene TRBJ1-3; D remains ambiguous. The CDR3 is made up of 14 amino acids. CDR1 and CDR2 from the germline V gene are SGDLS and YYNGEE. Trimming shortened V by 0 bases and J by 8 bases, and 12 bases separated the two germline ends. The CDR3 protein is CASSVGNLGDTIYF. The CDR3 bases are TGTGCCAGCAGCGTAGGAAACCTCGGGGACACCATATATTTT.

In the case of this clone: Compared with germline, one end of the junction differs, possibly owing to a read error. The rearrangement links TRBV9 to TRBJ2-3; D is unresolved. This CDR3 is built from 15 residues. Germline CDR1 SGDLS, CDR2 YYNGEE. The CDR3 loop is CAGSVGLSSTDTQYF. CDR3 bases: TGTGCCGGCAGCGTTGGTCTTTCTAGCACAGATACGCAGTATTTT.

CDR3 region: CASSPDWPGYTIYF. CDR3 DNA sequence: TGTGCCAGTAGCCCCGACTGGCCGGGGTACACCATATATTTT. This chain connects TRBV19 to TRBJ1-3, with no clear D. The CDR3 has 14 residues. The germline V and J ends were trimmed by 6 bases and 8 bases, with 17 bases remaining between them. From germline, CDR1 is LNHDA and CDR2 SQIVND (reference sequence). Supplemented by reference TRBV19 and TRBJ1-3, the full variable domain reads DGGITQSPKYLFRKEGQNVTLSCEQNLNHDAMYWYRQDPGQGLRLIYYSQIVNDFQKGDIAEGYSVSREKKESFPLTVTSAQKNPTAFYLCASSPDWPGYTIYFGEGSWLTVV.